What follows are 17 T cell receptor beta chains derived from one specimen sequenced in a study of beta chain features in type 1 diabetes. The whole isolated RNA underwent reverse transcription, so sequencing captured expressed TCRB transcripts. Assay used: immunoSEQ multiplex PCR; TCRdb lists only in-frame clones, some missing. Of about 900,000 clones in the sample, roughly a sixth were seen once. Sequencing was performed on naive CD4+ T cells from blood. The origin of the receptors is a woman aged 18-29 years in good health.

V gene TRBV19 combines with J gene TRBJ2-1; TRBD2 might be the D (5 bases). Per the germline V gene, CDR1 is LNHDA and CDR2 is SQIVND (reference sequence). V was cut by 5 bases and J by 4 bases, with 21 bases left in between. The CDR3 runs to 17 residues. CDR3 sequence: CASSVRFHQAGYNEQFF. CDR3 DNA sequence: TGTGCCAGTAGTGTCAGGTTCCACCAGGCGGGTTACAATGAGCAGTTCTTC. Full variable domain (rest looked up from reference TRBV19 and TRBJ2-1): DGGITQSPKYLFRKEGQNVTLSCEQNLNHDAMYWYRQDPGQGLRLIYYSQIVNDFQKGDIAEGYSVSREKKESFPLTVTSAQKNPTAFYLCASSVRFHQAGYNEQFFGPGTRLTVL.

This clone was detected a few times. V usage is TRBV15 and J usage is TRBJ2-1; 12 positions match TRBD2. CDR3 length equals 15 residues. Germline assignment: CDR1 LNHNV and CDR2 YYDKDF (reference sequence). V gave up 3 bases and J gave up 6 bases; unmatched junction bases: 3. DNA of the CDR3: TGTGCCACCAGCAGTAGACTAGCGGGAGTCAATGAGCAGTTCTTC. It encodes CATSSRLAGVNEQFF.

In its sample, this clone was seen a few times. This chain joins TRBV7-6 and TRBJ2-2; tentative D call: TRBD1 (6 bases). The CDR3 is 16 amino acids. The V end lost 1 base, the J end lost 5 bases, and 14 bases lay between the germline ends. Germline V gene sequence: CDR1 SGHVS, CDR2 FNYEAQ. CDR3 residues: CASSLEAGARTGELFF. DNA for the CDR3: TGTGCCAGCAGCTTAGAGGCAGGGGCGAGGACCGGGGAGCTGTTTTTT.

In the case of this clone: Other DNA sequences of this sample code for an identical CDR3. The chain couples TRBV28 to TRBJ1-2, with D uncertain. Per the germline V gene, CDR1 is MDHEN and CDR2 is SYDVKM. This CDR3 is 13 amino acids long. Trimming shortened V by 3 bases and J by 2 bases, and 7 bases separated the two germline ends. The CDR3 loop is CASSLPGNYGYTF. CDR3 nucleotides: TGTGCCAGCAGTTTGCCCGGCAACTATGGCTACACCTTC.

This clone was seen a handful of times. The rearrangement links TRBV7-9 to TRBJ1-2; tentatively, D is TRBD1 (6 bases). This CDR3 is 16 amino acids long. Trimming stripped 0 bases from V and 4 bases from J, with 15 bases between. CDR1 SEHNR and CDR2 FQNEAQ come from the germline V gene (reference sequence). CDR3 nucleotide sequence: TGTGCCAGCAGCTTAGCACGGGACATCCAACCCTATGGCTACACCTTC. Translated, it gives CASSLARDIQPYGYTF.

This clone was found a few times. The J gene is TRBJ2-3, the V gene TRBV5-1, with D perhaps TRBD2 (7 bases). This CDR3 spans 16 amino acids. Trimming took off 0 bases at V and 3 bases at J, with 14 bases between the two ends. CDR1 is SGHRS, CDR2 YFSETQ, per germline. CDR3 in amino acids: CASSLDGGPSTDTQYF. DNA of the CDR3: TGCGCCAGCAGCTTGGACGGGGGGCCGTCTACAGATACGCAGTATTTT.

The V gene is TRBV10-3, the J gene TRBJ2-5, with 8 bases lining up with TRBD2. V lost 3 bases to trimming and J lost 7 bases; unmatched junction nucleotides: 7. Germline CDR1 and CDR2: ENHRY and SYGVKD. CDR3 length equals 14 residues. CDR3 nucleotide sequence: TGTGCCATCAGTGATGTTGGGACTAGTGGGACCCAGTACTTC. The encoded protein is CAISDVGTSGTQYF.

The J gene is TRBJ1-5, the V gene TRBV27; no clear D gene. Germline V gives CDR1 MNHEY, CDR2 SMNVEV (reference sequence). The V and J ends lost 2 bases and 2 bases respectively, with 10 bases between them. The CDR3 spans 15 residues. The CDR3 spells CASSLGAGRNQPQHF. The CDR3 DNA follows: TGTGCCAGCAGTTTAGGAGCAGGACGCAATCAGCCCCAGCATTTT.

The gene calls are TRBV18 and TRBJ2-1; a possible D gene is TRBD2 (5 bases). The CDR3 is 16 residues long. With 3 bases removed from V and 0 bases from J, the gap between germline ends came to 12 bases. Germline V CDR1 and CDR2: KGHSH, LQKENI. This CDR3 is CASSPFTRSSYNEQFF. CDR3 in DNA: TGTGCCAGCTCACCCTTCACTAGAAGCTCCTACAATGAGCAGTTCTTC. Using reference TRBV18 and TRBJ2-1 for the parts outside the CDR3, the full variable domain is NAGVMQNPRHLVRRRGQEARLRCSPMKGHSHVYWYRQLPEEGLKFMVYLQKENIIDESGMPKERFSAEFPKEGPSILRIQQVVRGDSAAYFCASSPFTRSSYNEQFFGPGTRLTVL.

The gene calls are TRBV5-1 and TRBJ2-1; no definite D call. Germline V CDR1 and CDR2: SGHRS, YFSETQ. V gave up 3 bases and J gave up 2 bases, with 12 bases separating them. This CDR3 region has 15 residues. CDR3 region: CASSSPRVPYNEQFF. Here the CDR3 DNA reads TGCGCCAGCAGCTCCCCTCGGGTACCCTACAATGAGCAGTTCTTC.

This chain links TRBV25-1 with TRBJ1-3, with TRBD1 matching 7 bases. The CDR3 totals 16 residues. CDR1 is MGHDK, CDR2 SYGVNS, per germline. The J segment lost 0 bases and the V segment lost 8 bases, leaving 10 bases of the junction unmatched. CDR3 residues: CASQNLDRNSGNTIYF. The CDR3 bases are TGTGCCAGCCAAAATTTGGACAGGAACTCTGGAAACACCATATATTTT.

This clone was detected a few times. The genes are TRBV14 and TRBJ1-4; unclear D gene. The germline gives CDR1 SGHDN, CDR2 FVKESK. The CDR3 is 14 residues long. V lost 1 base and J lost 16, with 19 bases in between. CDR3 in DNA: TGTGCCAGCAGCCAAGGAGATATATATGGGCACCGGTTTTTT. Amino acid sequence: CASSQGDIYGHRFF.

This clone was seen only once. The rearrangement uses TRBV7-2 and TRBJ1-1; D may be TRBD1 (5 bases). The CDR3 is 14 amino acids. CDR1 and CDR2 from the germline V gene are SGHTA and FQGNSA. Deletions cut 5 bases from V and 1 base from J, with 11 bases between. The CDR3 sequence is CASSLPDKNTEAFF. The CDR3 DNA is TGTGCCAGCAGCCTACCGGACAAGAACACTGAAGCTTTCTTT.

This clone was counted only a few times. This specimen includes other DNA sequences encoding the same CDR3. The chain couples TRBV18 to TRBJ2-7; 9 bases agree with TRBD1. CDR1 is KGHSH and CDR2 is LQKENI in the germline V gene. The V and J ends lost 3 bases and 3 bases, in that order; junction bases with no gene match: 3. The CDR3 sequence is 14 residues long. This CDR3 is CASSPRDRVYEQYF. CDR3 nucleotide sequence: TGTGCCAGCTCACCCCGGGACAGGGTCTACGAGCAGTACTTC.

The V gene is TRBV7-9, the J gene TRBJ1-3; D not certain. From germline, CDR1 is SEHNR and CDR2 FQNEAQ (reference sequence). This CDR3 contains 14 residues. The germline V and J ends were trimmed by 2 bases and 4 bases, with 9 bases remaining between them. The CDR3 spells CASSLFEQGNTIYF. CDR3 DNA sequence: TGTGCCAGCAGCTTATTTGAACAAGGAAACACCATATATTTT.

This clone was seen a few times. The chain has TRBV5-1 and TRBJ1-1, with 12 bases matching TRBD1. Germline CDR1 SGHRS, CDR2 YFSETQ. This CDR3 region has 12 residues. V gave up 3 bases and J gave up 11 bases; unmatched junction bases: 2. DNA of the CDR3: TGCGCCAGCAGCTGGGGACAGGGGGCTGCTTTCTTT. Protein sequence: CASSWGQGAAFF.

V is TRBV4-3 and J is TRBJ2-1; 10 nucleotides agree with TRBD2. Looked up from germline, CDR1 is LGHNA and CDR2 is YSLEER. The CDR3 runs to 20 residues. V dropped 3 bases and J dropped 0; count of bases not matched to a gene: 14. The CDR3, as DNA: TGCGCCAGCAGCCACTATAGCGGGAGGCACGGGTTGGTCTCCTACAATGAGCAGTTCTTC. It yields the protein CASSHYSGRHGLVSYNEQFF.